This T cell receptor (beta chain) was captured in a study of control samples from healthy donors and cancer patients. Germline V gene sequence: CDR1 SQVTM, CDR2 ANQGSEA. Trimming removed 7 bases from V and 6 bases from J, with 10 bases in between. The CDR3 consists of 12 residues. Repertoires were generated with immunoSEQ multiplex PCR, while TCRdb's copy carries only in-frame clones and drops some. Of 180,000 or so clones listed, 91% are singletons. Specimen: blood. The TCR sequence derives from a woman aged 25 to 39 in good health. The chain employs TRBV29-1 and TRBJ1-6; D perhaps matches TRBD1 (5 bases). This chain's CDR3 is CSGGTGNSPLHF. The CDR3 nucleotides are TGCAGCGGAGGGACGGGTAATTCACCCCTCCACTTT. Full variable domain (rest looked up from reference TRBV29-1 and TRBJ1-6): SAVISQKPSRDICQRGTSLTIQCQVDSQVTMMFWYRQQPGQSLTLIATANQGSEATYESGFVIDKFPISRPNLTFSTLTVSNMSPEDSSIYLCSGGTGNSPLHFGNGTRLTVT.